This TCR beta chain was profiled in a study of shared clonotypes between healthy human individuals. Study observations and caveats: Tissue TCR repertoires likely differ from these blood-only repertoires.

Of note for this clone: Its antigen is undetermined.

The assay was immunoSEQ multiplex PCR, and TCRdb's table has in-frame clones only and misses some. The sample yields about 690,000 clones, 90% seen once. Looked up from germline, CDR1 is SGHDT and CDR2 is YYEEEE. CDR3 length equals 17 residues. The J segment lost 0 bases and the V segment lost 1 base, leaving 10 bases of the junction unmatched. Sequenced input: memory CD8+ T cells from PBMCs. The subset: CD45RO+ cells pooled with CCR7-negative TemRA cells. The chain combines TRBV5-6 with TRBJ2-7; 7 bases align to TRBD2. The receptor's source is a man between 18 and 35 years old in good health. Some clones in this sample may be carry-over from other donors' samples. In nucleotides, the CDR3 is TGTGCCAGCAGCTTGCAGGTTAGCGGGTATAACTCCTACGAGCAGTACTTC. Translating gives CASSLQVSGYNSYEQYF.